These 23 T cell receptor beta chains were sequenced from one sample in a study of blood T cell repertoires in COVID-19. Produced via immunoSEQ multiplex PCR; TCRdb's table is partial and in-frame only. The sample has around 65,000 clones; roughly 80% are singletons. The sequencing input was peripheral blood. The receptors stem from a human donor in a cohort sampled during active COVID-19.

CDR3: CASSRGSGAAYEQYF. In DNA form, the CDR3 reads TGCGCCAGCAGCCGGGGAAGCGGGGCGGCCTACGAGCAGTACTTC. The chain couples TRBV4-1 to TRBJ2-7; TRBD2 agrees at 7 bases. V lost 4 bases, J lost 2 bases, and 8 bases stayed unmatched. Germline CDR1 and CDR2: MGHRA and YSYEKL. The CDR3 length is 15 residues.

CDR3 DNA: TGTGCCAGCAGCCAAGGAAGGGGAGGGGTAGCTGAAGCTTTCTTT. Amino acids: CASSQGRGGVAEAFF. The chain links TRBV3-1 (or the pseudogene TRBV3-2) to TRBJ1-1; a weak D match, TRBD1 (5 bases). This CDR3 is built from 15 residues. V was pared by 1 base and J by 6 bases, with 15 bases between. CDR1 and CDR2 from the germline V gene are LGHDT and YNNKEL (reference sequence).

This clone appeared a few times. CDR3 in DNA: TGTGCCAGCAGCCAATGGTGGTCGGACAGGGTGTACACCCTCCACTTT. Residues: CASSQWWSDRVYTLHF. This chain joins TRBV3-1 (or the pseudogene TRBV3-2) and TRBJ1-6; TRBD1 matches at 8 bases. Germline V gives CDR1 LGHDT, CDR2 YNNKEL (reference sequence). V lost 2 bases and J lost 14; bases outside the gene matches: 14. The CDR3 spans 16 residues.

The gene calls are TRBV5-5 and TRBJ2-7; D uncertain. Germline V gene sequence: CDR1 SGHKS, CDR2 YYEKEE (reference sequence). V lost 0 bases to trimming and J lost 0 bases, with 13 bases between them. The CDR3 runs 16 residues. For the CDR3, the DNA is TGTGCCAGCAGCTTGGATGGCGGCAGACGCTCCTACGAGCAGTACTTC. As protein: CASSLDGGRRSYEQYF.

The chain has TRBV9 and TRBJ2-2; maybe TRBD2 (5 bases). This CDR3 comprises 14 residues. V was trimmed by 9 bases and J by 7 bases, leaving 19 bases between them. Germline CDR1 and CDR2: SGDLS and YYNGEE. The CDR3 region is CATTREGVGGELFF. CDR3 in DNA: TGTGCCACAACCCGTGAGGGCGTCGGCGGGGAGCTGTTTTTT.

The chain uses TRBV28 and TRBJ2-3; TRBD1 might be the D (6 bases). V was shortened by 6 bases and J by 4 bases, with 11 bases between the two germline ends. Germline assignment: CDR1 MDHEN and CDR2 SYDVKM. The CDR3 runs to 13 residues. CDR3 in DNA: TGTGCCAGCAGCAAGGACAGTGCAGATACGCAGTATTTT. This sequence encodes CASSKDSADTQYF.

This clone was seen more than once but under ten times. CDR3 in amino acids: CASSSSGEGSKLFF. The CDR3 coding sequence is TGCGCCAGCAGCTCCAGTGGGGAGGGTTCGAAACTGTTTTTT. The chain carries TRBV5-1 and TRBJ1-4; unclear D gene. V lost 3 bases, J lost 11 bases, and 17 bases lay in between. The CDR3 spans 14 residues. CDR1 and CDR2 (germline): SGHRS, YFSETQ. Full variable domain (missing parts from reference TRBV5-1 and TRBJ1-4): KAGVTQTPRYLIKTRGQQVTLSCSPISGHRSVSWYQQTPGQGLQFLFEYFSETQRNKGNFPGRFSGRQFSNSRSEMNVSTLELGDSALYLCASSSSGEGSKLFFGSGTQLSVL.

This chain links TRBV7-3 with TRBJ2-5; TRBD1 matches 7 bases. Per the germline V gene, CDR1 is SGHTA and CDR2 is FQGTGA. The CDR3 extends over 13 amino acids. The V segment lost 4 bases and the J segment 2 bases; nucleotides outside the gene matches: 1. The CDR3 DNA is TGTGCCAGCAGCTGGGACAGACAAGAGACCCAGTACTTC. As protein: CASSWDRQETQYF. Full variable domain (rest looked up from reference TRBV7-3 and TRBJ2-5): GAGVSQTPSNKVTEKGKYVELRCDPISGHTALYWYRQSLGQGPEFLIYFQGTGAADDSGLPNDRFFAVRPEGSVSTLKIQRTERGDSAVYLCASSWDRQETQYFGPGTRLLVL.

CDR3 nucleotides: TGTGCCTGGAGTGTTTGGGGGACAGACTCTGGCTACACCTTC. Protein product: CAWSVWGTDSGYTF. The chain joins TRBV30 to TRBJ1-2, with 7 bases fitting TRBD1. Trimming at V came to 0 bases and at J to 7 bases, leaving 8 bases not matched to a gene. Germline CDR1 reads GTSNPN; CDR2 reads SVGIG (reference sequence). The CDR3 spans 14 residues.

V is TRBV15 and J is TRBJ2-5; tentative D call: TRBD2 (5 bases). The CDR3 length is 14 residues. The V and J ends lost 6 bases and 2 bases respectively, with 13 bases between them. Germline loops: CDR1 LNHNV, CDR2 YYDKDF (reference sequence). The CDR3 nucleotides read TGTGCCACCAGAGCTTTAGCGCCTCAAGAGACCCAGTACTTC. Its translation is CATRALAPQETQYF. Combining the CDR3 with reference TRBV15 and TRBJ2-5 gives the whole variable domain DAMVIQNPRYQVTQFGKPVTLSCSQTLNHNVMYWYQQKSSQAPKLLFHYYDKDFNNEADTPDNFQSRRPNTSFCFLDIRSPGLGDTAMYLCATRALAPQETQYFGPGTRLLVL.

V usage is TRBV13 and J usage is TRBJ1-6; 9 bases are a match to TRBD1. The germline V gene has CDR1 PRHDT and CDR2 FYEKMQ (reference sequence). CDR3 length equals 16 residues. V shed 0 bases and J 5 bases; nucleotides not matched to a gene: 2. DNA of the CDR3: TGTGCCAGCAGCTTAGGACAGGGGGCGAATAATTCACCCCTCCACTTT. Translating it yields CASSLGQGANNSPLHF.

The chain uses TRBV5-5 and TRBJ1-4; TRBD1 might be the D (6 bases). The ends were cut back, 6 bases at V and 3 bases at J, with 18 bases in the middle. Germline lookup yields CDR1 SGHKS and CDR2 YYEKEE (reference sequence). The CDR3 runs to 16 residues. The CDR3 region has the DNA TGTGCCAGCACCAAAATAGGACAGCTCCCTAATGAAAAACTGTTTTTT. It specifies CASTKIGQLPNEKLFF.

The chain is built from TRBV5-1 and TRBJ2-1; 7 nucleotides line up with TRBD2. V was pared by 0 bases and J by 7 bases, with 4 bases of the junction left unmatched. The CDR3 has 14 amino acids. CDR1 SGHRS and CDR2 YFSETQ come from the germline V gene. CDR3 loop: CASSLGGGMNEQFF. The CDR3 nucleotides are TGCGCCAGCAGCTTGGGGGGAGGGATGAATGAGCAGTTCTTC.

This chain connects TRBV10-3 to TRBJ1-1, with D hard to call. The CDR3 runs 14 residues. Germline assignment: CDR1 ENHRY and CDR2 SYGVKD. The V and J ends lost 1 base and 5 bases respectively, with 11 bases between them. As DNA, the CDR3 is TGTGCCATCAGTGAGTACACGGCGGGGACTGAAGCTTTCTTT. Its protein is CAISEYTAGTEAFF.

This clone has a handful of counts. J is TRBJ2-7 and V is TRBV23-1; 9 bases fit TRBD1. TRBV23-1 is reported as an ORF; its role is uncertain. The CDR3 has 14 amino acids. V lost 9 bases to trimming and J lost 5 bases; unmatched junction nucleotides: 11. The CDR3 DNA is TGCGCCAGAGTTCCGGGACAGGGAAGACACGAGCAGTACTTC. The encoded protein is CARVPGQGRHEQYF.

The chain joins TRBV5-6 to TRBJ1-5, with D possibly TRBD1 on 5 matching bases. The CDR3 covers 16 residues. Trimming took 0 bases from V and 4 from J, leaving 14 bases between them. Germline CDR1 SGHDT, CDR2 YYEEEE. The CDR3 nucleotides read TGTGCCAGCAGCTTGGTTGGTCTCGGGGGTAATCAGCCCCAGCATTTT. Protein product: CASSLVGLGGNQPQHF.

This sequence joins TRBV10-1 and TRBJ1-6; 10 bases line up with TRBD1. From germline, CDR1 is WNHNN and CDR2 SYGVQD (reference sequence). Trimming cost V 8 bases and J 10 bases; bases outside gene matches: 2. CDR3 size: 12 residues. The CDR3 region has the DNA TGCGCCAGCGGGACAGGGGCCTCACCCCTCCACTTT. Its protein is CASGTGASPLHF.

The chain carries TRBV11-3 and TRBJ2-7, with 8 positions matching TRBD1. Germline V CDR1 and CDR2: SGHNT, YENEEA. The CDR3 sequence is 15 residues long. Germline trimming cut 5 bases from V and 6 bases from J; bases unmatched to any gene: 12. CDR3 in amino acids: CASSPSPDRESEQYF. CDR3 DNA sequence: TGTGCCAGCAGCCCTTCCCCGGACAGGGAATCCGAGCAGTACTTC.

The chain combines TRBV5-1 with TRBJ2-5; 9 bases are a match to TRBD1. J lost 3 bases, V lost 4 bases, and 10 bases had no gene match. Germline CDR1 SGHRS, CDR2 YFSETQ. This CDR3 has 16 amino acids. CDR3 sequence: CASSPGTGSSKETQYF. CDR3 nucleotides: TGCGCCAGCAGCCCGGGGACAGGGAGTTCCAAAGAGACCCAGTACTTC.

The chain recombines TRBV6-5 with TRBJ1-2; no firm D call. The germline V gene has CDR1 MNHEY and CDR2 SVGAGI. This CDR3 spans 13 amino acids. V was trimmed by 3 bases and J by 6 bases, leaving 11 bases between them. The CDR3 loop reads CASSYSPVHGYTF. CDR3 nucleotides: TGTGCCAGCAGTTATAGCCCAGTCCATGGCTACACCTTC.

The V gene is TRBV30, the J gene TRBJ2-2, with D possibly being TRBD1 (6 bases). Germline V gene data show CDR1 as GTSNPN and CDR2 as SVGIG (reference sequence). The CDR3 is made up of 14 amino acids. V gave up 3 bases and J gave up 4 bases, with 12 bases separating them. The DNA for the CDR3 is TGTGCCTGGAGGACAGGCGCATCCACCGGGGAGCTGTTTTTT. It encodes CAWRTGASTGELFF.

The chain uses TRBV7-8 and TRBJ2-7; TRBD1 aligns across 7 bases. CDR1 and CDR2 (germline): SGHVS, FQNEAQ. The CDR3 is 14 amino acids. Trimming at V came to 3 bases and at J to 1 base, leaving 3 bases not matched to a gene. CDR3 nucleotide sequence: TGTGCCAGCAGCTTTTTGACAGGGTCCTACGAGCAGTACTTC. It translates to CASSFLTGSYEQYF.

The V call is TRBV28, the J call TRBJ1-1; D is ambiguous. Trimming left V 6 bases short and J 0 bases short, with 14 bases between. The germline CDR1 and CDR2 sequences are MDHEN and SYDVKM. The CDR3 loop spans 15 amino acids. The chain's CDR3 is CASRPQREMNTEAFF. CDR3 coding DNA: TGTGCCAGCAGGCCCCAGCGGGAAATGAACACTGAAGCTTTCTTT.